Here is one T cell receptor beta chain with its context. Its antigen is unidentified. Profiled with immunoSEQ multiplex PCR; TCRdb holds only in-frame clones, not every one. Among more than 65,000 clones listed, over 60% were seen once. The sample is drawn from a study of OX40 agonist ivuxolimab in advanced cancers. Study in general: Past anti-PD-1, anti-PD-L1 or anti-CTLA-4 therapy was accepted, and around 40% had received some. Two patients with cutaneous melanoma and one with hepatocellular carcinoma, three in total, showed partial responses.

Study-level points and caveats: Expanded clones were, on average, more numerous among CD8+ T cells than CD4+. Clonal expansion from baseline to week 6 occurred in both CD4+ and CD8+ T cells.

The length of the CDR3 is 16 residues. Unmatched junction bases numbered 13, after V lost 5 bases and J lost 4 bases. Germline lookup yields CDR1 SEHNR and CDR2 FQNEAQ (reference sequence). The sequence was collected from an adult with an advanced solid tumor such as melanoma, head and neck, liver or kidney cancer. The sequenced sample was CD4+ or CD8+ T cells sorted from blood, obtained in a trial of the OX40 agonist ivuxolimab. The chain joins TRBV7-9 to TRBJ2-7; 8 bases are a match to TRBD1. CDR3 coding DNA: TGTGCCAGCAGCAACAGAGACGGACAGGGACGGTACGAGCAGTACTTC. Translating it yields CASSNRDGQGRYEQYF. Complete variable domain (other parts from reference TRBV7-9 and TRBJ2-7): DTGVSQNPRHKITKRGQNVTFRCDPISEHNRLYWYRQTLGQGPEFLTYFQNEAQLEKSRLLSDRFSAERPKGSFSTLEIQRTEQGDSAMYLCASSNRDGQGRYEQYFGPGTRLTVT.